These T cell receptor beta chains were read from a single sample in a study of CD8+ T cells in alopecia areata. Using immunoSEQ multiplex PCR, the repertoire was profiled, and TCRdb retains in-frame clones only, with some absent. The sample has fewer than 250,000 clones, 40% to 55% seen once; the top ten hold roughly 2.8%. The sequencing used CD4+ T cells sorted from blood, collected at approximately week 36, from a patient treated with tofacitinib. All receptors derive from a human donor with alopecia areata. Both conserved end residues are part of each CDR3. The D gene is left open where the match is weak. Expanded clones get a size class; other rows say once, few or many, or leave the size out.

size: NA; J: TRBJ2-7; V: TRBV7-2; D: TRBD1; DNA: TGTGCCAGCAGCCGACCGGGACAGGCCTACGAGCAGTACTTC; CDR3: CASSRPGQAYEQYF
size: NA; J: TRBJ2-2; V: TRBV5-6; D: TRBD1; DNA: TGTGCCAGCAGCCCGGACAGGGCTATGAACACCGGGGAGCTGTTTTTT; CDR3: CASSPDRAMNTGELFF
size: NA; J: TRBJ1-1; V: TRBV30; D: NA; DNA: TGTGCCTGGAATGGCAGGCACACTGAAGCTTTCTTT; CDR3: CAWNGRHTEAFF
size: NA; J: TRBJ1-1; V: TRBV29-1; D: NA; DNA: TGCAGCGTTGAAGACTGGACAGCGAACACTGAAGCTTTCTTT; CDR3: CSVEDWTANTEAFF
size: NA; J: TRBJ2-1; V: TRBV18; D: TRBD2; DNA: TGTGCCAGCTCTTTAAAGGGACTAGCGGACTACAATGAGCAGTTCTTC; CDR3: CASSLKGLADYNEQFF
size: few; J: TRBJ2-5; V: TRBV5-6; D: TRBD2; DNA: TGTGCCAGCAGCCCAGCGGGGGAAGAGACCCAGTACTTC; CDR3: CASSPAGEETQYF
size: NA; J: TRBJ2-2; V: TRBV7-2; D: TRBD2; DNA: TGTGCCAGCAGCCGACCGGGACTAGCGTACACCGGGGAGCTGTTTTTT; CDR3: CASSRPGLAYTGELFF
size: NA; J: TRBJ1-2; V: TRBV7-9; D: TRBD1; DNA: TGTGCCAGCAGCTCGGGACAGGGGAACTACGGCTACACCTTC; CDR3: CASSSGQGNYGYTF
size: NA; J: TRBJ1-1; V: TRBV29-1; D: TRBD1; DNA: TGCAGCACCTGGACAGGGTTCGGCACTGAAGCTTTCTTT; CDR3: CSTWTGFGTEAFF
size: NA; J: TRBJ2-7; V: TRBV20-1; D: NA; DNA: TGCAGTGCCCCCAATTCCTACGAGCAGTACTTC; CDR3: CSAPNSYEQYF
size: few; J: TRBJ2-1; V: TRBV29-1; D: TRBD1; DNA: TGCAGCGAGGGGACAGGCGGCTTCTTC; CDR3: CSEGTGGFF
size: NA; J: TRBJ2-1; V: TRBV29-1; D: TRBD1; DNA: TGCAGCGTCCGGACAGGCAATGAGCAGTTCTTC; CDR3: CSVRTGNEQFF
size: few; J: TRBJ1-2; V: TRBV27; D: TRBD1; DNA: TGTGCCAGCAGTTTTCAAAACAGGGGTTGGGGCTACACCTTC; CDR3: CASSFQNRGWGYTF
size: once; J: TRBJ2-1; V: TRBV29-1; D: NA; DNA: TGCAGCGGGACCAAAGGGGGGGGATCCTACAATGAGCAGTTCTTC; CDR3: CSGTKGGGSYNEQFF
size: NA; J: TRBJ1-6; V: TRBV30; D: TRBD1; DNA: TGTGCCTGGACCCCGGGACAGCTAAATTCACCCCTCCACTTT; CDR3: CAWTPGQLNSPLHF
size: NA; J: TRBJ2-3; V: TRBV6-5; D: NA; DNA: TGTGCCAGCAGTTCCTCCGGGAGAGGTGGGGATACGCAGTATTTT; CDR3: CASSSSGRGGDTQYF
size: NA; J: TRBJ1-1; V: TRBV2; D: TRBD1; DNA: TGTGCCAGCAGCATCCCGGGACAGGGGAACACTGAAGCTTTCTTT; CDR3: CASSIPGQGNTEAFF
size: NA; J: TRBJ2-7; V: TRBV30; D: NA; DNA: TGTGCCTGGAGACAGGGATCCTACGAGCAGTACTTC; CDR3: CAWRQGSYEQYF
size: NA; J: TRBJ2-7; V: TRBV5-6; D: NA; DNA: TGTGCCAGCAGCGGCACAGCTAGGCCCTACGAGCAGTACTTC; CDR3: CASSGTARPYEQYF
size: NA; J: TRBJ2-1; V: TRBV30; D: TRBD2; DNA: TGTGCCTGGATTAGGGGGCTAGCGGGAATCAGTGAGCAGTTCTTC; CDR3: CAWIRGLAGISEQFF
size: few; J: TRBJ2-7; V: TRBV6-5; D: NA; DNA: TGTGCCAGCAGTCTCCGCGGAGGGGTAGAGCAGTACTTC; CDR3: CASSLRGGVEQYF
size: few; J: TRBJ1-1; V: TRBV30; D: NA; DNA: TGTGCCTGGAGTAGGACAGCCGACGAAGCTTTCTTT; CDR3: CAWSRTADEAFF
size: few; J: TRBJ2-5; V: TRBV4-3; D: NA; DNA: TGCGCCAGCAGCCAAGTAATCGGTGAGACCCAGTACTTC; CDR3: CASSQVIGETQYF
size: NA; J: TRBJ2-5; V: TRBV27; D: NA; DNA: TGTGCCACTCCCCTCGAGACCCAGTACTTC; CDR3: CATPLETQYF
size: NA; J: TRBJ1-2; V: TRBV29-1; D: NA; DNA: TGCAGCGTTGTCCCTTGGGCCCCGAGAGCCTATGGCTACACCTTC; CDR3: CSVVPWAPRAYGYTF
size: few; J: TRBJ2-7; V: TRBV6-5; D: NA; DNA: TGTGCCAGCAGTTACTCGAAAACTTGCCCCCTTTACGAGCAGTACTTC; CDR3: CASSYSKTCPLYEQYF
size: NA; J: TRBJ2-1; V: TRBV7-2; D: NA; DNA: TGTGCCAGCAGCCGTTACAGGGAATCCTACAATGAGCAGTTCTTC; CDR3: CASSRYRESYNEQFF
size: NA; J: TRBJ1-5; V: TRBV7-9; D: NA; DNA: TGTGCCAGCAGCTTACTGAATCAGCCCCAGCATTTT; CDR3: CASSLLNQPQHF
size: NA; J: TRBJ2-7; V: TRBV2; D: TRBD2; DNA: TGTGCCAGCAGAGTAGCGGGAGGGACCTACGAGCAGTACTTC; CDR3: CASRVAGGTYEQYF
size: few; J: TRBJ2-5; V: TRBV30; D: TRBD2; DNA: TGTGCCTGGAGTGGGGCTAGCGGGTACTTACAAGAGACCCAGTACTTC; CDR3: CAWSGASGYLQETQYF
size: NA; J: TRBJ2-7; V: TRBV25-1; D: NA; DNA: TGTGCCAGCAGTCGACAGAGCTCCTACGAGCAGTACTTC; CDR3: CASSRQSSYEQYF
size: few; J: TRBJ2-7; V: TRBV27; D: NA; DNA: TGTGCCAGCAGTTTCTCCGTGGGGTACGAGCAGTACTTC; CDR3: CASSFSVGYEQYF
size: few; J: TRBJ2-6; V: TRBV6-6; D: NA; DNA: TGTGCCAGCAGTTACGGGCCAGGGGCTGGGGCCAACGTCCTGACTTTC; CDR3: CASSYGPGAGANVLTF
size: NA; J: TRBJ2-1; V: TRBV6-8; D: NA; DNA: TGTGCCAGCAGTTACCCCTTGACCTCTTCCTACAATGAGCAGTTCTTC; CDR3: CASSYPLTSSYNEQFF
size: NA; J: TRBJ1-5; V: TRBV19; D: NA; DNA: TGTGCCAGTAGTACCACGGTGGAGGGGCAGCCCCAGCATTTT; CDR3: CASSTTVEGQPQHF